This T cell receptor (beta chain) was recorded in a study of T cells in Graves' hyperthyroidism and ophthalmopathy. This clonotype came up many times. Antigen: not known. TCR beta CDR3 region amplification was performed from RNA transcripts. HTBI primers were the set used in a first-round RT-PCR of the TCR CDR3. MiXCR, run by TCRdb on the multiplex PCR reads, gives a single entry per CDR3 protein. The table shows 400,000 or so distinct CDR3 sequences, with around 15% occurring only once. Ophthalmopathy patients showed a Clinical Activity Score of at least 3, NOSPECS grade of at least 4 and duration under 3 months. Study results and caveats: In validation, the model predicted ophthalmopathy. These predictions came a median about 6.8 months before onset. A model built on 13 V-J features separated ophthalmopathy from stable hyperthyroidism. Also found in blood were most expanded thyroid clonotypes above 0.001.

The CDR3 length is 13 residues. Trimming removed 5 bases from V and 0 bases from J, with 5 bases in between. Per germline, CDR1 MDHEN and CDR2 SYDVKM. The receptor was isolated from a woman aged 55-70 years with Graves' ophthalmopathy. The sample taken for sequencing was blood. This chain links TRBV28 with TRBJ2-4; D gene unclear. CDR3 nucleotide sequence: TGTGCCAGCAGTATCCAAGCCAAAAACATTCAGTACTTC. It is translated as CASSIQAKNIQYF.